The 24 T cell receptor beta chains in this list originate from one sample, sequenced in a study of CD8 T cells in Susac syndrome. An amount of RNA that ranged from roughly 0.5 to 1 ug was reverse transcribed with random hexamers. Each CDR3 protein gets one entry after TCRdb re-called the immunoSEQ multiplex PCR reads with MiXCR. The sample records under 200,000 distinct CDR3 sequences, roughly 91% being singletons. The sequencing sample was made of CD4+ T cells from PBMCs. Receptors were obtained from a human donor with Susac syndrome.

This clonotype was seen only a few times. The chain couples TRBV6-2 or TRBV6-3 to TRBJ1-2; D remains unclear. The CDR3 is 12 amino acids. Trimming stripped 2 bases from V and 2 bases from J, with 3 bases between. Germline CDR1 MNHEY, CDR2 SVGEGT. CDR3 residues: CASSYGNYGYTF. The CDR3 bases are TGTGCCAGCAGTTACGGCAACTATGGCTACACCTTC.

V is TRBV14 and J is TRBJ1-2; TRBD1 matches at 10 bases. With 4 bases clipped from V and 4 bases from J, the junction kept 9 bases outside the gene matches. The CDR3 consists of 16 residues. The germline V gene encodes CDR1 SGHDN and CDR2 FVKESK. The CDR3 loop reads CASSPKGGTGAYGYTF. The CDR3 DNA reads TGTGCCAGCAGCCCAAAAGGAGGGACAGGGGCCTATGGCTACACCTTC.

This clonotype was counted a single time. V gene TRBV12-3 or TRBV12-4 combines with J gene TRBJ2-7; TRBD2 matches 9 bases. J gave up 3 bases and V 4 bases, and 4 bases lay outside the gene matches. This CDR3 contains 14 residues. Here the CDR3 DNA reads TGTGCCAGCAGTTCCGGACTAGCGCTCTACGAGCAGTACTTC. It specifies CASSSGLALYEQYF.

The chain combines TRBV7-2 with TRBJ2-3; 7 bases are shared with TRBD2. The trim removed 0 bases at V and 1 base at J, leaving 7 bases unmatched. CDR1 and CDR2 (germline): SGHTA, FQGNSA. The CDR3 totals 17 residues. The CDR3 spells CASSLAPGGSGTDTQYF. In nucleotides, the CDR3 is TGTGCCAGCAGCTTAGCGCCCGGCGGGAGCGGCACAGATACGCAGTATTTT.

The genes are TRBV12-3 or TRBV12-4 and TRBJ1-6; 8 bases map to TRBD1. The V gene end was trimmed by 3 bases and the J gene end by 7 bases; junction bases not matched to a gene: 2. The CDR3 covers 14 residues. CDR3 region: CASSFRDRNSPLHF. CDR3 in DNA: TGTGCCAGCAGTTTCCGGGACAGGAATTCACCCCTCCACTTT.

V is TRBV20-1 and J is TRBJ2-6; 7 bases match TRBD1. Germline-derived CDR1 and CDR2 are DFQATT and SNEGSKA (reference sequence). V lost 3 bases and J lost 13; bases outside the gene matches: 9. The length of the CDR3 is 13 residues. CDR3 sequence (DNA): TGCAGTGCTAGGGCGACAGGGTCCGAGGTCCTGACTTTC. Translation: CSARATGSEVLTF.

The gene calls are TRBV30 and TRBJ1-1; possible D gene TRBD1, 6 bases. V was cut by 2 bases and J by 0 bases, with 13 bases left in between. This CDR3 has 15 amino acids. Germline V gene sequence: CDR1 GTSNPN, CDR2 SVGIG (reference sequence). CDR3 sequence reads: CAWSWGANMNTEAFF. The CDR3 nucleotides are TGTGCCTGGAGTTGGGGGGCCAACATGAACACTGAAGCTTTCTTT.

This clonotype showed up just once. The genes are TRBV10-1 and TRBJ1-1; perhaps TRBD1 as D (5 bases). CDR3 length: 15 residues. Trimming shortened V by 1 base and J by 1 base, and 10 bases separated the two germline ends. Germline V gene sequence: CDR1 WNHNN, CDR2 SYGVQD (reference sequence). This chain's CDR3 is CASSEYPRGNTEAFF. The CDR3 DNA follows: TGCGCCAGCAGTGAGTACCCAAGGGGGAACACTGAAGCTTTCTTT.

This clonotype was seen a few times. V gene TRBV11-2 combines with J gene TRBJ2-7; TRBD1 might be the D (6 bases). Trimming took 1 base from V and 1 from J, leaving 8 bases between them. The CDR3 covers 14 residues. Germline V CDR1 and CDR2: SGHAT, FQNNGV. The CDR3 is CASSLGQVSYEQYF. The CDR3 DNA is TGTGCCAGCAGCTTAGGACAGGTTTCCTACGAGCAGTACTTC.

This chain uses TRBV3-1 with TRBJ2-5; 11 bases align to TRBD2. Trimming removed 1 base from V and 4 bases from J; junction bases left unmatched: 5. Germline CDR1 reads LGHDT; CDR2 reads YNNKEL (reference sequence). This CDR3 has 16 residues. The CDR3 DNA follows: TGTGCCAGCAGCCAAGGGTTAGCGGGGGGGCCAGAGACCCAGTACTTC. Its protein product is CASSQGLAGGPETQYF.

The chain links TRBV6-6 to TRBJ1-4; a weak D match, TRBD1 (5 bases). The V end was cut by 2 bases, the J end by 8 bases, with 15 bases between. This CDR3 has 15 amino acids. Germline V lookup: CDR1 MNHNY, CDR2 SVGAGI (reference sequence). Here the CDR3 DNA reads TGTGCCAGCAGTTACGGGTCGGCCGAGGGGGAAAAACTGTTTTTT. This encodes CASSYGSAEGEKLFF.

This clonotype was observed once. This rearrangement joins TRBV18 to TRBJ2-7, with 9 nucleotides matching TRBD1. Germline CDR1 reads KGHSH; CDR2 reads LQKENI. Trimming took 4 bases from V and 2 from J; bases not matched to a gene: 15. This CDR3 is 18 amino acids long. The CDR3 DNA sequence: TGTGCCAGCTCACAAACAATAGTGGGACAGGGTTGGCCCTACGAGCAGTACTTC. Protein product: CASSQTIVGQGWPYEQYF.

The chain couples TRBV4-1 to TRBJ2-5; unclear D gene. Germline CDR1 is MGHRA and CDR2 is YSYEKL. CDR3 length equals 15 residues. Trimming left V 1 base short and J 2 bases short, with 11 bases between. The CDR3 spells CASSQGTPGQETQYF. The CDR3 nucleotides are TGCGCCAGCAGCCAAGGGACCCCAGGACAAGAGACCCAGTACTTC.

The rearrangement uses TRBV9 and TRBJ1-2; a weak D match, TRBD1 (5 bases). The CDR3 consists of 15 residues. V lost 0 bases to trimming and J lost 4 bases, with 13 bases between them. Germline V CDR1 and CDR2: SGDLS, YYNGEE. The CDR3 bases are TGTGCCAGCAGCGTAGTCACGGCGGGGACCTATGGCTACACCTTC. This sequence encodes CASSVVTAGTYGYTF. The whole variable domain, remainder taken from reference TRBV9 and TRBJ1-2, is DSGVTQTPKHLITATGQRVTLRCSPRSGDLSVYWYQQSLDQGLQFLIQYYNGEERAKGNILERFSAQQFPDLHSELNLSSLELGDSALYFCASSVVTAGTYGYTFGSGTRLTVV.

The chain is built from TRBV5-1 and TRBJ2-6, with 11 positions matching TRBD1. Looked up from germline, CDR1 is SGHRS and CDR2 is YFSETQ. The CDR3 runs 18 residues. Losses at the gene ends were 2 bases for V and 4 bases for J; bases not matched to a gene: 8. CDR3 nucleotide sequence: TGCGCCAGCAGCTTCGGGGGGGACAGGGGGACCGGGGCCAACGTCCTGACTTTC. This translates into CASSFGGDRGTGANVLTF. Full variable domain (rest looked up from reference TRBV5-1 and TRBJ2-6): KAGVTQTPRYLIKTRGQQVTLSCSPISGHRSVSWYQQTPGQGLQFLFEYFSETQRNKGNFPGRFSGRQFSNSRSEMNVSTLELGDSALYLCASSFGGDRGTGANVLTFGAGSRLTVL.

The chain carries TRBV13 and TRBJ2-7; 8 nucleotides align to TRBD1. After removal of 11 bases from V and 1 base from J, the junction contained 7 bases not matched to a gene. This CDR3 region has 13 residues. In germline, CDR1 is PRHDT, CDR2 FYEKMQ (reference sequence). The CDR3, as DNA: TGTGCCTCCCGGGACAGGTTTTCCTACGAGCAGTACTTC. It translates to CASRDRFSYEQYF.

This chain links TRBV19 with TRBJ2-7; 8 positions agree with TRBD1. Germline V CDR1 and CDR2: LNHDA, SQIVND (reference sequence). Germline trimming cut 6 bases from V and 3 bases from J; bases unmatched to any gene: 7. The CDR3 length is 14 residues. The CDR3 DNA reads TGTGCCAGTAGCGGAGGACAGGGATACTACGAGCAGTACTTC. Amino acids: CASSGGQGYYEQYF. The full variable domain, rest sourced from reference TRBV19 and TRBJ2-7, is DGGITQSPKYLFRKEGQNVTLSCEQNLNHDAMYWYRQDPGQGLRLIYYSQIVNDFQKGDIAEGYSVSREKKESFPLTVTSAQKNPTAFYLCASSGGQGYYEQYFGPGTRLTVT.

V is TRBV4-1 and J is TRBJ2-1; 10 nucleotides match TRBD2. Germline lookup yields CDR1 MGHRA and CDR2 YSYEKL. J lost 7 bases, V lost 0 bases, and 6 bases had no gene match. CDR3 length: 16 residues. In DNA, the CDR3 is TGCGCCAGCAGCCAAGAACAAGCGGGAGGGCGGAATGAGCAGTTCTTC. Amino acids: CASSQEQAGGRNEQFF.

This clonotype was found once. A read error may produce the germline difference seen at one junction end. CDR3 region: CASSRDQDTEAFF. The CDR3 DNA follows: TGTGCCAGCAGCCGGGATCAGGACACTGAGGCTTTCTTT. This chain connects TRBV2 to TRBJ1-1; D is perhaps TRBD1 (5 bases). The CDR3 length is 13 residues. From germline, CDR1 is SNHLY and CDR2 FYNNEI.

The V and J genes are TRBV2 and TRBJ2-1; 10 positions agree with TRBD2. The ends lost 4 bases at V and 9 bases at J; junction bases unmatched: 9. In germline, CDR1 is SNHLY, CDR2 FYNNEI. The length of the CDR3 is 15 residues. The CDR3 sequence: CASSVGLAAHREQFF. DNA for the CDR3: TGTGCCAGCAGTGTCGGACTAGCGGCCCATCGTGAGCAGTTCTTC.

This clonotype came up once. The V gene is TRBV20-1, the J gene TRBJ1-1; D ambiguous. The V and J ends lost 1 base and 5 bases respectively, with 11 bases between them. The CDR3 has 13 amino acids. Germline V lookup: CDR1 DFQATT, CDR2 SNEGSKA (reference sequence). The CDR3 coding sequence is TGCAGTGCTAGAGCGAGATCCAAGACTGAAGCTTTCTTT. Protein sequence: CSARARSKTEAFF.

This rearrangement joins TRBV12-3 or TRBV12-4 to TRBJ2-3, with 7 bases identical to TRBD2. V lost 3 bases and J lost 4; bases outside the gene matches: 4. There are 14 residues in the CDR3. The DNA of the CDR3 is TGTGCCAGCAGTTTTGCGGGAGCGGCAGATACGCAGTATTTT. Translated: CASSFAGAADTQYF.

The chain is built from TRBV7-9 and TRBJ2-1; TRBD2 matches at 10 bases. With 0 bases clipped from V and 5 bases from J, the junction kept 4 bases outside the gene matches. Per the germline V gene, CDR1 is SEHNR and CDR2 is FQNEAQ (reference sequence). This CDR3 region has 16 residues. The CDR3 coding sequence is TGTGCCAGCAGCTTAGCGTTAGGACTAGCGGACAATGAGCAGTTCTTC. Translating it yields CASSLALGLADNEQFF.

The table lists this clonotype with a count of one. The CDR3 bases are TGTGCCAGCAGAGAGATCGAGTACGAGCAGTTCTTC. Translated, it gives CASREIEYEQFF. The chain carries TRBV12-3 or TRBV12-4 and TRBJ2-1, with D unresolved. V lost 6 bases to trimming and J lost 10 bases, with 13 bases between them. The CDR3 spans 12 residues.